The source of this T cell receptor (beta chain) is a study of identical twins. Via MiXCR, TCRdb re-called the 5' RACE reads, giving one row per CDR3 protein. There are 350,000 to 400,000 distinct CDR3 sequences in the sample; 8.5% to 10% occur only once, and roughly 8.9% lies in the top ten. Per germline, CDR1 SGHTA and CDR2 FQGNSA. This CDR3 is built from 16 residues. The V end was cut by 1 base, the J end by 0 bases, with 10 bases between. Regarding the study as a whole: Models underestimated out-of-frame TCR alpha sharing in monozygotic twins.

Every one of the donors was a healthy Caucasian. This clonotype has more than one count but fewer than ten. Its antigen is not known. The TCR comes from a woman aged 50 to 60 in good health. The sequencing input was naive T cells sorted from blood. The chain joins TRBV7-2 to TRBJ2-1; D unclear. The DNA for the CDR3 is TGTGCCAGCAGCTTAGAATTCGGAAGCTCCTACAATGAGCAGTTCTTC. The encoded protein is CASSLEFGSSYNEQFF.